The 8 T cell receptor beta chains below come from one sample, sequenced in a study of blood T cell repertoires in COVID-19. Clones were sequenced by immunoSEQ multiplex PCR, and TCRdb holds only the in-frame ones, with some missing. This table has roughly 230,000 clones, roughly 80% appearing once. The sequenced material came from peripheral blood. These receptors were taken from a man aged 50 to 60 with active or convalescent COVID-19.

This clone has only one observation. This chain uses TRBV18 with TRBJ1-5, with TRBD1 matching over 12 bases. The CDR3 is 15 amino acids. V shed 8 bases and J 5 bases; nucleotides not matched to a gene: 7. Looked up from germline, CDR1 is KGHSH and CDR2 is LQKENI. The CDR3 DNA is TGTGCCAGCGCAAGGGACAGGGGGCTTGATCAGCCCCAGCATTTT. This translates into CASARDRGLDQPQHF.

The rearrangement links TRBV30 to TRBJ1-5; D remains ambiguous. V lost 2 bases to trimming and J lost 2 bases, with 13 bases between them. CDR3 size: 15 residues. Germline lookup yields CDR1 GTSNPN and CDR2 SVGIG (reference sequence). In DNA, the CDR3 is TGTGCCTGGAGTCCTTTTTTGCGGGGCAATCAGCCCCAGCATTTT. Its translation: CAWSPFLRGNQPQHF.

This clone was detected only once. The chain combines TRBV4-3 with TRBJ1-6, with 7 bases fitting TRBD1. The V and J ends lost 4 bases and 5 bases, in that order; junction bases with no gene match: 5. The CDR3 contains 15 residues. Germline V gene data show CDR1 as LGHNA and CDR2 as YSLEER. The CDR3 loop is CASSRTGADNSPLHF. CDR3 coding DNA: TGCGCCAGCAGCCGAACAGGGGCCGATAATTCACCCCTCCACTTT.

This chain links TRBV7-2 with TRBJ1-1; D perhaps matches TRBD1 (5 bases). Germline assignment: CDR1 SGHTA and CDR2 FQGNSA. The CDR3 is 15 residues long. Deletions cut 6 bases from V and 1 base from J, with 15 bases between. Written as DNA, the CDR3 is TGTGCCAGCAGTCTCACACGGGACTCGAACACTGAAGCTTTCTTT. Residues: CASSLTRDSNTEAFF.

CDR3 DNA sequence: TGCGCCAGCAGCTTGGCAGGAGGGGGACAGGGTATTGGCTACAATGAGCAGTTCTTC. Its translation is CASSLAGGGQGIGYNEQFF. The V gene is TRBV5-1, the J gene TRBJ2-1; 9 nucleotides line up with TRBD1. CDR1 is SGHRS and CDR2 is YFSETQ in the germline V gene. CDR3 length: 19 amino acids. Trimming removed 0 bases from V and 3 bases from J; junction bases left unmatched: 13.

This clone appeared a single time. The V call is TRBV5-6, the J call TRBJ2-5, with 9 bases that match TRBD2. The CDR3 is made up of 15 amino acids. The ends lost 2 bases at V and 6 bases at J; junction bases unmatched: 8. Germline assignment: CDR1 SGHDT and CDR2 YYEEEE. As DNA, the CDR3 is TGTGCCAGCAGCTTTGAGCGGGGGGACCTCCAGACCCAGTACTTC. It yields the protein CASSFERGDLQTQYF.

The V and J genes are TRBV28 and TRBJ1-1; D not resolved. This CDR3 region has 12 residues. V was clipped by 8 bases and J by 1 base, with 8 bases between them. Germline V gene sequence: CDR1 MDHEN, CDR2 SYDVKM. The CDR3 region has the DNA TGTGCCAGCCGTACTTGGAACACTGAAGCTTTCTTT. Encoded protein: CASRTWNTEAFF.

This chain uses TRBV5-4 with TRBJ2-7, with 7 bases that match TRBD2. The CDR3 spans 12 residues. Germline values: CDR1 SGHNT, CDR2 YYREEE (reference sequence). The junction had 7 bases not matched to a gene; V was cut back by 8 bases and J by 5 bases. The CDR3 sequence: CARWGGGNEQYF. Written as DNA, the CDR3 is TGTGCCAGGTGGGGGGGAGGGAACGAGCAGTACTTC.